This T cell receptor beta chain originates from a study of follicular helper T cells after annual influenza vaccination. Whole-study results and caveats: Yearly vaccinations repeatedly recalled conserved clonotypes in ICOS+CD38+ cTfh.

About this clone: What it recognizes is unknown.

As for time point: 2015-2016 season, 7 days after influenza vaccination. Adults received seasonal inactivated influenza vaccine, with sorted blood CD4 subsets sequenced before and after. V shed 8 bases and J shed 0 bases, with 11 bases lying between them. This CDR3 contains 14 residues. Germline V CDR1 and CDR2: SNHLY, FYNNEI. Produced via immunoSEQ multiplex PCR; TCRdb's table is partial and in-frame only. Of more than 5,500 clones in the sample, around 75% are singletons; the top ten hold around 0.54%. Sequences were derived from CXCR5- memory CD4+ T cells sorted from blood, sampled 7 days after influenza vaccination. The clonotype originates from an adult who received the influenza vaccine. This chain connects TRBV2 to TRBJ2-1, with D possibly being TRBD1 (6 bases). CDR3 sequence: CASVTGSSYNEQFF. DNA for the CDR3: TGTGCCAGCGTTACAGGGAGCTCCTACAATGAGCAGTTCTTC.